One sample yielded the 20 T cell receptor beta chains listed below, sequenced in a study of blood T cell repertoires in COVID-19. Assay: immunoSEQ multiplex PCR; the TCRdb copy retains only in-frame clones and omits some. The sample lists around 220,000 clones, 85% to 90% occurring once. The sequencing input was PBMCs or T cells enriched from blood (not recorded which). The receptors originated from a young man who had been exposed to COVID-19.

This chain uses TRBV5-6 with TRBJ2-7, with 10 bases that match TRBD1. Trimming at V came to 4 bases and at J to 6 bases, leaving 7 bases not matched to a gene. Germline V gene sequence: CDR1 SGHDT, CDR2 YYEEEE. This CDR3 region has 14 residues. CDR3 bases: TGTGCCAGCAGCGACAGGGGGCGTGTTTCCGAGCAGTACTTC. Its protein is CASSDRGRVSEQYF.

This chain connects TRBV12-3 or TRBV12-4 to TRBJ1-3, with D uncertain. This CDR3 contains 13 residues. The V end lost 6 bases, the J end lost 0 bases, and 6 bases lay between the germline ends. The CDR3 protein is CASSRSSGNTIYF. As DNA, the CDR3 is TGTGCCAGCAGCCGGTCCTCTGGAAACACCATATATTTT.

The gene calls are TRBV4-2 and TRBJ2-7; D possibly corresponds to TRBD2 (6 bases). Trimming left V 1 base short and J 2 bases short, with 15 bases between. There are 16 residues in the CDR3. CDR1 LGHNA and CDR2 YNFKEQ come from the germline V gene. The CDR3 region has the DNA TGTGCCAGCAGCCAAGCGGGGGACGCCAACCCCTACGAGCAGTACTTC. Translated, it gives CASSQAGDANPYEQYF.

V is TRBV4-2 and J is TRBJ1-6; 8 bases agree with TRBD1. Germline values: CDR1 LGHNA, CDR2 YNFKEQ. J was trimmed by 9 bases and V by 0 bases; bases with no gene match: 1. The CDR3 has 14 amino acids. The CDR3 sequence is CASSQDDRGSPLHF. The CDR3 nucleotides are TGTGCCAGCAGCCAAGATGACAGGGGTTCACCCCTCCACTTT.

This clone has just one count. This chain connects TRBV5-1 to TRBJ1-2; D gene ambiguous. The CDR3 runs 12 residues. V shed 4 bases and J shed 6 bases, with 10 bases lying between them. Germline CDR1 is SGHRS and CDR2 is YFSETQ. CDR3 nucleotide sequence: TGCGCCAGCAGCCGTGCGTTCGATGGCTACACCTTC. This translates into CASSRAFDGYTF. The variable domain in full, completed from reference TRBV5-1 and TRBJ1-2, reads KAGVTQTPRYLIKTRGQQVTLSCSPISGHRSVSWYQQTPGQGLQFLFEYFSETQRNKGNFPGRFSGRQFSNSRSEMNVSTLELGDSALYLCASSRAFDGYTFGSGTRLTVV.

This clone was detected only a few times. The genes are TRBV5-1 and TRBJ2-2; D might be TRBD1 (5 bases). The CDR3 contains 16 residues. The ends were cut back, 0 bases at V and 5 bases at J, with 14 bases in the middle. The germline CDR1 and CDR2 sequences are SGHRS and YFSETQ. CDR3 nucleotide sequence: TGCGCCAGCAGCTTGGCCCATCATAGGGGAACCGGGGAGCTGTTTTTT. Its translation: CASSLAHHRGTGELFF.

The chain carries TRBV3-1 (or the pseudogene TRBV3-2) and TRBJ1-4; 7 bases are a match to TRBD1. Trimming took 2 bases from V and 6 from J; bases not matched to a gene: 18. The CDR3 is 19 amino acids. The germline CDR1 and CDR2 sequences are LGHDT and YNNKEL (reference sequence). The CDR3 loop reads CASSQPLAHRDRSYEKLFF. The CDR3 nucleotides are TGTGCCAGCAGCCAACCCCTCGCCCACAGGGACAGAAGCTATGAAAAACTGTTTTTT.

This clone appeared once. The genes are TRBV6-4 and TRBJ2-1; perhaps TRBD2 as D (6 bases). The CDR3 has 16 residues. V was clipped by 2 bases and J by 7 bases, with 18 bases between them. CDR1 and CDR2 from the germline V gene are MRHNA and SNTAGT. The CDR3, as DNA: TGTGCCAGCAGTGACACGAACCCCCTGGAGGGGAATGAGCAGTTCTTC. This sequence encodes CASSDTNPLEGNEQFF.

This clone was detected only a few times. The V call is TRBV4-3, the J call TRBJ2-5; D is perhaps TRBD1 (5 bases). This CDR3 is built from 16 residues. V shed 4 bases and J shed 4 bases, with 19 bases lying between them. Germline-derived CDR1 and CDR2 are LGHNA and YSLEER. The CDR3 DNA sequence: TGCGCCAGCAGCCCATCCCCCAAGGGGTTCCGAGAGACCCAGTACTTC. This gives the protein CASSPSPKGFRETQYF.

The genes are TRBV5-1 and TRBJ2-7, with 9 bases fitting TRBD1. The CDR3 contains 14 residues. Germline V gene data show CDR1 as SGHRS and CDR2 as YFSETQ. V shed 4 bases and J 4 bases; nucleotides not matched to a gene: 6. The CDR3 sequence is CASSKGTGRYEQYF. The DNA of the CDR3 is TGCGCCAGCAGCAAGGGGACAGGGAGGTACGAGCAGTACTTC.

The rearrangement uses TRBV6-2 or TRBV6-3 and TRBJ2-7, with D perhaps matching TRBD1 (5 bases). There are 12 residues in the CDR3. V was clipped by 5 bases and J by 6 bases, with 11 bases between them. Per germline, CDR1 MNHEY and CDR2 SVGEGT. This CDR3 is CASSKRGGEQYF. Written as DNA, the CDR3 is TGTGCCAGCAGTAAAAGGGGTGGCGAGCAGTACTTC.

The chain joins TRBV7-2 to TRBJ1-2; weak D call: TRBD1 (6 bases). Germline loops: CDR1 SGHTA, CDR2 FQGNSA. The CDR3 is 14 residues long. Trimming took off 5 bases at V and 8 bases at J, with 18 bases between the two ends. For the CDR3, the DNA is TGTGCCAGCAGCGAACAGCTACAGGGACACGGCTACACCTTC. This encodes CASSEQLQGHGYTF.

This chain links TRBV5-5 with TRBJ1-5; no clear D. This CDR3 is built from 15 residues. Germline CDR1 and CDR2: SGHKS and YYEKEE (reference sequence). V lost 4 bases and J lost 5, with 16 bases in between. Here the CDR3 reads CASSPAGQEDQPQHF. The DNA for the CDR3 is TGTGCCAGCAGCCCGGCGGGCCAGGAGGATCAGCCCCAGCATTTT.

This CDR3 is CASSVAAGGLYNEQFF. CDR3 DNA: TGTGCCAGCAGCGTAGCGGCGGGGGGCCTCTACAATGAGCAGTTCTTC. The V and J genes are TRBV9 and TRBJ2-1; 8 nucleotides match TRBD2. Losses at the gene ends were 0 bases for V and 3 bases for J; bases not matched to a gene: 5. The CDR3 has 16 amino acids. Germline loops: CDR1 SGDLS, CDR2 YYNGEE.

The V call is TRBV29-1, the J call TRBJ2-3, with D maybe TRBD2 (6 bases). Germline CDR1 is SQVTM and CDR2 is ANQGSEA. Deletions cut 4 bases from V and 4 bases from J, with 12 bases between. The CDR3 is made up of 13 amino acids. CDR3 nucleotide sequence: TGCAGCGTTGCTAGCGTCAGCTCAGATACGCAGTATTTT. This codes for CSVASVSSDTQYF.

This chain links TRBV15 with TRBJ1-5; D not certain. The germline V gene encodes CDR1 LNHNV and CDR2 YYDKDF (reference sequence). The CDR3 is 17 residues long. The V gene lost 1 base and the J gene lost 7 bases, with 20 bases spanning the gap. The CDR3 sequence: CATSRGNSAGRGQPQHF. As DNA, the CDR3 is TGTGCCACCAGCAGAGGCAACTCTGCGGGAAGAGGCCAGCCCCAGCATTTT.

J is TRBJ1-5 and V is TRBV4-3, with unresolved D. V dropped 2 bases and J dropped 2 bases, with 19 bases sitting between them. Germline V gene data show CDR1 as LGHNA and CDR2 as YSLEER. CDR3 size: 18 residues. CDR3 region: CASSQRPSGEWGNQPQHF. The CDR3 nucleotides read TGCGCCAGCAGCCAAAGGCCAAGCGGGGAGTGGGGCAATCAGCCCCAGCATTTT.

The chain combines TRBV7-6 with TRBJ1-2; TRBD1 aligns across 9 bases. Germline V gene sequence: CDR1 SGHVS, CDR2 FNYEAQ. The CDR3 length is 19 residues. The V and J ends lost 4 bases and 8 bases, in that order; junction bases with no gene match: 23. The CDR3 region is CASSSFGDREAAYRMGYTF. The CDR3 nucleotides are TGTGCCAGCAGCTCGTTTGGGGACAGGGAAGCGGCTTATCGAATGGGCTACACCTTC.

The chain employs TRBV2 and TRBJ1-2; the D gene is possibly TRBD1 (5 bases). V was shortened by 8 bases and J by 2 bases, with 12 bases between the two germline ends. The CDR3 has 13 amino acids. Germline assignment: CDR1 SNHLY and CDR2 FYNNEI. CDR3 nucleotides: TGTGCCAGCGGACCTCCAGGGAACTATGGCTACACCTTC. This sequence encodes CASGPPGNYGYTF.

The chain is built from TRBV3-1 (or the pseudogene TRBV3-2) and TRBJ1-2; TRBD1 matches 7 bases. This CDR3 spans 13 amino acids. Germline trimming cut 4 bases from V and 7 bases from J; bases unmatched to any gene: 6. CDR1 and CDR2 (germline): LGHDT, YNNKEL (reference sequence). CDR3 sequence: CASSLTGVGGYTF. The CDR3 DNA is TGTGCCAGCAGCCTAACAGGGGTAGGTGGCTACACCTTC.